Here is one T cell receptor beta chain with its context. This specimen belongs to a study of CXCR3-negative and CXCR3-positive naive CD8 T cells. It was by 5' RACE with UMI labels that the TRB cDNA libraries were prepared. TCRdb reanalyzed the 5' RACE reads, giving one entry per CDR3 protein sequence and no DNA. This table holds 50,000 to 60,000 distinct CDR3 sequences. This CDR3 is 16 amino acids long. Per germline, CDR1 MNHEY and CDR2 SMNVEV (reference sequence). Naive CD8+ T cells displayed a CD45RO-CCR7+CD27+CD95- phenotype. What was sequenced was naive CXCR3- CD8+ T cells from blood. Subset in this sample: CD45RO-CCR7+CD27+CD95- naive CD8+ T cells lacking CXCR3 (TNR3-). This chain joins TRBV27 and TRBJ1-4; TCRdb selects TRBD1, and the lack of DNA leaves this call unchecked. The receptor was isolated from a human donor in good health. Some clones in this sample may be carry-over from other donors' samples. CDR3 amino acids: CASSSAGVAANEKLFF.